Shown below are 20 T cell receptor beta chains from a single sample sequenced in a study of blood T cell repertoires in COVID-19. Using immunoSEQ multiplex PCR, the repertoire was profiled, and TCRdb retains in-frame clones only, with some absent. The sample shows just over 300,000 clones, about nine tenths of them seen only once. The source material was peripheral blood. The receptors shown here come from a man aged 18 to 29 with active or convalescent COVID-19.

The chain carries TRBV9 and TRBJ2-3; 13 bases agree with TRBD2. Germline-derived CDR1 and CDR2 are SGDLS and YYNGEE. Trimming took 0 bases from V and 10 from J; bases not matched to a gene: 8. The CDR3 covers 16 residues. CDR3 nucleotide sequence: TGTGCCAGCAGCGTAGGCGGGACTAGCGGGAAGTCAGCGCAGTATTTT. Its translation: CASSVGGTSGKSAQYF.

J is TRBJ2-1 and V is TRBV5-1; D perhaps matches TRBD1 (6 bases). Trimming stripped 1 base from V and 7 bases from J, with 6 bases between. CDR3 length: 12 amino acids. Germline CDR1 SGHRS, CDR2 YFSETQ. The CDR3 nucleotides are TGCGCCAGCAGCTTGACAGGGAATGAGCAGTTCTTC. Protein sequence: CASSLTGNEQFF. Combining the CDR3 with reference TRBV5-1 and TRBJ2-1 gives the whole variable domain KAGVTQTPRYLIKTRGQQVTLSCSPISGHRSVSWYQQTPGQGLQFLFEYFSETQRNKGNFPGRFSGRQFSNSRSEMNVSTLELGDSALYLCASSLTGNEQFFGPGTRLTVL.

The chain recombines TRBV7-9 with TRBJ1-5, with a tentative D call TRBD1 (5 bases). The CDR3 consists of 15 residues. Looked up from germline, CDR1 is SEHNR and CDR2 is FQNEAQ (reference sequence). Trimming cost V 5 bases and J 2 bases, with 13 bases left between them. The CDR3 bases are TGTGCCAGCAGCCCTCTAGAACAGGGCAATCAGCCCCAGCATTTT. Translated, it gives CASSPLEQGNQPQHF.

This clone was picked up one time. As DNA, the CDR3 is TGCGCCAGCAGCCAACTTCTGACTAGTTCTGAGCAGTTCTTC. Amino acids: CASSQLLTSSEQFF. The rearrangement links TRBV4-1 to TRBJ2-1, with D perhaps TRBD2 (6 bases). The CDR3 sequence is 14 residues long. V lost 2 bases to trimming and J lost 9 bases, with 14 bases between them. Germline CDR1 reads MGHRA; CDR2 reads YSYEKL.

This chain links TRBV10-2 with TRBJ2-1; 8 positions agree with TRBD1. Germline V gene sequence: CDR1 WSHSY, CDR2 SAAADI. The CDR3 loop spans 15 amino acids. The V segment lost 6 bases and the J segment 3 bases; nucleotides outside the gene matches: 7. Here the CDR3 reads CASRSGQGYYNEQFF. CDR3 coding DNA: TGCGCCAGCAGGTCCGGACAGGGTTACTACAATGAGCAGTTCTTC.

This clone has more than one count but fewer than ten. The rearrangement joins TRBV5-1 to TRBJ2-3, with TRBD2 matching 8 bases. Germline V gene lookup returns CDR1 SGHRS and CDR2 YFSETQ. CDR3 length equals 16 residues. The J segment lost 4 bases and the V segment lost 0 bases, leaving 7 bases of the junction unmatched. In DNA form, the CDR3 reads TGCGCCAGCAGCTTGGCCATAAGCGGGAGCGCAGATACGCAGTATTTT. Translated: CASSLAISGSADTQYF.

This clone was detected a few times. The chain joins TRBV19 to TRBJ1-5; D is possibly TRBD1 (6 bases). Germline lookup yields CDR1 LNHDA and CDR2 SQIVND (reference sequence). The V and J ends lost 7 bases and 4 bases respectively, with 26 bases between them. The CDR3 sequence is 18 residues long. The CDR3 nucleotides are TGTGCCAGTAAGCCGGGACACTATTCCACTGGGGGTAATCAGCCCCAGCATTTT. It yields the protein CASKPGHYSTGGNQPQHF.

The chain couples TRBV7-6 to TRBJ2-5; D is uncertain. Deletions cut 4 bases from V and 4 bases from J, with 4 bases between. The germline CDR1 and CDR2 sequences are SGHVS and FNYEAQ. This CDR3 comprises 11 residues. The CDR3 region is CASSSSETQYF. DNA of the CDR3: TGTGCCAGCAGCTCATCAGAGACCCAGTACTTC.

The rearrangement links TRBV24-1 to TRBJ2-4; 9 positions agree with TRBD1. Germline loops: CDR1 KGHDR, CDR2 SFDVKD. The CDR3 contains 14 residues. V was clipped by 4 bases and J by 9 bases; unmatched bases: 6. CDR3 nucleotide sequence: TGTGCCACCAGTGAAACAGGGGGCGGGGGCATTCAGTACTTC. Amino acids: CATSETGGGGIQYF.

This chain connects TRBV13 to TRBJ2-7; D may be TRBD2 (5 bases). V was cut by 1 base and J by 0 bases, with 10 bases left in between. In germline, CDR1 is PRHDT, CDR2 FYEKMQ (reference sequence). CDR3 length: 15 residues. For the CDR3, the DNA is TGTGCCAGCAGCTTAGTAGTAGCGAGCTCCTACGAGCAGTACTTC. This gives the protein CASSLVVASSYEQYF.

The CDR3 region has the DNA TGTGCCAGCAGCTCCGGGACTAGCGCCTACAATGAGCAGTTCTTC. This translates into CASSSGTSAYNEQFF. V gene TRBV5-6 combines with J gene TRBJ2-1; the match to TRBD2 covers 10 bases. The CDR3 totals 15 residues. Germline loops: CDR1 SGHDT, CDR2 YYEEEE. J gave up 2 bases and V 3 bases, and 2 bases lay outside the gene matches.

The chain employs TRBV28 and TRBJ2-4; 8 bases fit TRBD1. This CDR3 has 15 residues. CDR1 is MDHEN, CDR2 SYDVKM, per germline. V shed 5 bases and J 8 bases; nucleotides not matched to a gene: 11. As DNA, the CDR3 is TGTGCCAGCAGTCCCCTCCGGGACAGGACGGACATTCAGTACTTC. Protein sequence: CASSPLRDRTDIQYF.

The chain recombines TRBV14 with TRBJ1-1; D is unclear. The CDR3 covers 13 residues. CDR1 and CDR2 (germline): SGHDN, FVKESK. V was shortened by 2 bases and J by 4 bases, with 8 bases between the two germline ends. In nucleotides, the CDR3 is TGTGCCAGCAGCCAACAGCGGGGCACTGAAGCTTTCTTT. It codes for CASSQQRGTEAFF.

The V gene is TRBV18, the J gene TRBJ1-2; no clear D gene. This CDR3 spans 13 amino acids. Germline V gene data show CDR1 as KGHSH and CDR2 as LQKENI. Trimming shortened V by 3 bases and J by 2 bases, and 7 bases separated the two germline ends. CDR3 loop: CASSPERNYGYTF. The CDR3 region has the DNA TGTGCCAGCTCACCTGAGCGGAACTATGGCTACACCTTC.

The table lists this clone with a few counts. This rearrangement joins TRBV7-4 to TRBJ1-1, with a possible D match to TRBD1 (6 bases). The CDR3 covers 19 residues. Germline CDR1 is SGHVT and CDR2 is SQSDAQ. V dropped 5 bases and J dropped 0 bases, with 25 bases sitting between them. CDR3 region: CASSPSGGPGSAMNTEAFF. CDR3 nucleotides: TGTGCCAGCAGCCCCTCGGGGGGCCCCGGATCGGCGATGAACACTGAAGCTTTCTTT.

J is TRBJ2-7 and V is TRBV12-3 or TRBV12-4; D might be TRBD1 (6 bases). V was shortened by 5 bases and J by 1 base, with 9 bases between the two germline ends. The CDR3 is 13 amino acids. The CDR3 here is CASSVQGSYEQYF. In DNA form, the CDR3 reads TGTGCCAGCAGTGTACAGGGTTCCTACGAGCAGTACTTC.

V gene TRBV25-1 combines with J gene TRBJ1-4; D is unresolved. CDR3 size: 15 residues. From germline, CDR1 is MGHDK and CDR2 SYGVNS. V was shortened by 3 bases and J by 0 bases, with 8 bases between the two germline ends. The CDR3 nucleotides read TGTGCCAGCAGTGAGTTGTATGCAACTAATGAAAAACTGTTTTTT. Translating gives CASSELYATNEKLFF.

As DNA, the CDR3 is TGTGCCAGTAGTATAGGAACAGGGGGGGCCAAAAACATTCAGTACTTC. This codes for CASSIGTGGAKNIQYF. The chain combines TRBV19 with TRBJ2-4; 8 bases agree with TRBD1. There are 16 residues in the CDR3. V trimming: 1 base; J trimming: 1 base; junction bases outside the gene matches: 3. Looked up from germline, CDR1 is LNHDA and CDR2 is SQIVND (reference sequence).

This clone was counted only a few times. The rearrangement links TRBV27 to TRBJ1-1, with D perhaps TRBD1 (6 bases). The V gene's germline CDR1 is MNHEY and CDR2 SMNVEV (reference sequence). Trimming cost V 5 bases and J 4 bases, with 17 bases left between them. This CDR3 comprises 15 residues. CDR3 in amino acids: CASSERNRAGTEAFF. CDR3 coding DNA: TGTGCCAGCAGTGAAAGGAACAGGGCGGGCACTGAAGCTTTCTTT.

The chain links TRBV4-3 to TRBJ2-3, with 7 bases fitting TRBD1. The CDR3 has 17 residues. The trim removed 1 base at V and 1 base at J, leaving 8 bases unmatched. The V gene's germline CDR1 is LGHNA and CDR2 YSLEER. CDR3: CASSQGFMGTGTDTQYF. The CDR3 region has the DNA TGCGCCAGCAGCCAAGGCTTTATGGGGACAGGCACAGATACGCAGTATTTT.